Described below is a single TCR beta chain sequence and its context. Some clones are missing from TCRdb's copy, which holds only in-frame ones; the method was immunoSEQ multiplex PCR. The sample holds 300,000 to 450,000 clones, approximately 89% seen once. Germline V gene data show CDR1 as SQVTM and CDR2 as ANQGSEA. This CDR3 is built from 14 residues. Trimming removed 4 bases at V and 1 base at J, with 13 bases between. This entry comes from a study of blood T cell repertoires in COVID-19. The source is a man younger than 40 who had recovered from COVID-19. Sequenced input: PBMCs or T cells enriched from blood (not recorded which). The V and J genes are TRBV29-1 and TRBJ1-2, with a weak D call TRBD1 (5 bases). The CDR3 DNA reads as TGCAGCGTTGCCCCAGGGTCGAGTAACTATGGCTACACCTTC. Translated: CSVAPGSSNYGYTF.